The present TCR beta chain was sequenced within a study of T cells in Graves' hyperthyroidism and ophthalmopathy. Study-wide points: Ophthalmopathy got predicted by the model a median 6.5 months before its onset. Ophthalmopathy cases were set apart from stable hyperthyroidism by a 13 V-J model.

Investigators excluded patients with uncontrolled infection, other autoimmune disease, pregnancy or lactation. This clonotype appeared once. Antigen unknown. In germline, CDR1 is SGDLS, CDR2 YYNGEE. V gave up 10 bases and J gave up 0 bases; unmatched junction bases: 5. The CDR3 consists of 13 residues. Amplification of TCR beta CDR3 regions was performed using RNA transcripts as template. During a first-round RT-PCR of the TCR CDR3, the HTBI primer set was used. MiXCR was run by TCRdb on the multiplex PCR reads, yielding one entry per CDR3 protein. The sample shows hundreds of thousands of distinct CDR3 sequences, about half of them seen only once.

The chain joins TRBV9 to TRBJ2-7; the match to TRBD2 covers 9 bases. The clonotype comes from a woman under 30 with Graves' hyperthyroidism. Sequenced: peripheral blood or thyroid tissue (not recorded which). DNA of the CDR3: TGTGCCCAAGATAGCGGGAGCTCCTACGAGCAGTACTTC. It is translated as CAQDSGSSYEQYF.